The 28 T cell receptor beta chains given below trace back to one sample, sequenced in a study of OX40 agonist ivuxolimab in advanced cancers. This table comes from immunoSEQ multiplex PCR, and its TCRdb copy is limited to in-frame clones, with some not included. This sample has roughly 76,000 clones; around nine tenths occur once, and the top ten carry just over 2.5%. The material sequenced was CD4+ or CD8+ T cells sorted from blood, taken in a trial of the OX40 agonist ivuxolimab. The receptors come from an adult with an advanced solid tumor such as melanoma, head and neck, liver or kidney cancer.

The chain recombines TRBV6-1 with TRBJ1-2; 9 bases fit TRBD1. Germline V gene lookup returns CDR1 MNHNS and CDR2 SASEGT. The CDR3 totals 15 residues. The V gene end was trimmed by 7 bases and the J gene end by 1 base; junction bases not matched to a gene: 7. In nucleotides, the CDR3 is TGTGCCAGCACCCGGGACAGGGCTTTTAACTATGGCTACACCTTC. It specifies CASTRDRAFNYGYTF.

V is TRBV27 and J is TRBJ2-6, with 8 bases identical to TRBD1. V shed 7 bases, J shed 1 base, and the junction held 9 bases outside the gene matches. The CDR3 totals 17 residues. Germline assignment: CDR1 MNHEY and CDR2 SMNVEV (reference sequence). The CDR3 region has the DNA TGTGCCAGCACCCCAGGACAGGGTAGATCTGGGGCCAACGTCCTGACTTTC. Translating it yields CASTPGQGRSGANVLTF.

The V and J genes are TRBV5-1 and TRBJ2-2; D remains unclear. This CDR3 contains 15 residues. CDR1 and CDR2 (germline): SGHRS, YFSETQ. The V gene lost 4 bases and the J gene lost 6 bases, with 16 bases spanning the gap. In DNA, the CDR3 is TGCGCCAGCAGCCAAGACGGACGGGTTCCCGGGGAGCTGTTTTTT. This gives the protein CASSQDGRVPGELFF.

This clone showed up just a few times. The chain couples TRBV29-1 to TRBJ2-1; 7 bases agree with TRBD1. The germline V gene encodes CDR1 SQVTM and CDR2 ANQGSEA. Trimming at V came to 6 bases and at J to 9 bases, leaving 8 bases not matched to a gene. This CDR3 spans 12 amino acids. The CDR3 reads CSVETGSGEQFF. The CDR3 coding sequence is TGCAGCGTAGAGACAGGGTCGGGTGAGCAGTTCTTC.

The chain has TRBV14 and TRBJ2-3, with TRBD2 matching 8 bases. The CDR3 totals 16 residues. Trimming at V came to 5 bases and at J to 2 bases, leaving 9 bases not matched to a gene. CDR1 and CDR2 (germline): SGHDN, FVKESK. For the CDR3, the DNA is TGTGCCAGCAGCACGGGCGGGGGGCTTTACACAGATACGCAGTATTTT. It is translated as CASSTGGGLYTDTQYF.

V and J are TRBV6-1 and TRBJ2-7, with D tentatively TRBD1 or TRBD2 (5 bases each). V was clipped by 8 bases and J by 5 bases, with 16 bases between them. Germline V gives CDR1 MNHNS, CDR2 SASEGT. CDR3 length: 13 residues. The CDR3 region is CASAGTLLDEQYV. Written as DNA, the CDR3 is TGTGCCAGCGCCGGGACCCTATTGGACGAGCAGTACGTC.

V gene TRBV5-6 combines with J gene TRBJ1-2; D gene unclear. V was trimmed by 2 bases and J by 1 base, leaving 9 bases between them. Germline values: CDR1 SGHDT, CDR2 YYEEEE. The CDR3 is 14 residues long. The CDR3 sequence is CASSLGLINYGYTF. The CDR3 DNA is TGTGCCAGCAGCTTAGGACTGATTAACTATGGCTACACCTTC.

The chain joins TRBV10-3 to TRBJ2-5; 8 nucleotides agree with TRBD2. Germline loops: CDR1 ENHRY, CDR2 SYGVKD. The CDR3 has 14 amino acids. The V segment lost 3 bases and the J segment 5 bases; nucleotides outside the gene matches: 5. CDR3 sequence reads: CAISDGGATETQYF. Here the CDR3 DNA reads TGTGCCATCAGTGACGGGGGGGCCACGGAGACCCAGTACTTC.

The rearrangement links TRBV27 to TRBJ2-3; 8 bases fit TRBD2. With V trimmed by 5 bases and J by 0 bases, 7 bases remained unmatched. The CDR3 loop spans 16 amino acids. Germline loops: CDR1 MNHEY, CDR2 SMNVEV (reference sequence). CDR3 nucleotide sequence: TGTGCCAGCAGTCCCCAACTAGCGGTGAGCACAGATACGCAGTATTTT. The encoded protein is CASSPQLAVSTDTQYF.

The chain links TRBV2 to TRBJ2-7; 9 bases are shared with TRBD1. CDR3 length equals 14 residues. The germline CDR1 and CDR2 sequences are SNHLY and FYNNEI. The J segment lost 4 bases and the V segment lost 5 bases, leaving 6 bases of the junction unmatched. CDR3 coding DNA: TGTGCCAGCAGTCGGGACAGGGAAAGGTACGAGCAGTACTTC. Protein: CASSRDRERYEQYF.

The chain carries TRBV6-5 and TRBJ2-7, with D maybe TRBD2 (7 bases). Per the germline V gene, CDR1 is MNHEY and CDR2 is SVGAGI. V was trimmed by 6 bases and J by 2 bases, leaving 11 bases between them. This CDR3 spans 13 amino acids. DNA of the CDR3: TGTGCCAGCAGGCCGGGGGGCCCCTACGAGCAGTACTTC. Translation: CASRPGGPYEQYF.

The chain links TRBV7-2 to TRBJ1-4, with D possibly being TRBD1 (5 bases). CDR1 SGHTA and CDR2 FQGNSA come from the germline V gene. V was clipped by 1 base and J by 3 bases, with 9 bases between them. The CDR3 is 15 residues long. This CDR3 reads CASSLDPGANEKLFF. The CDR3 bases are TGTGCCAGCAGCTTAGACCCGGGGGCTAATGAAAAACTGTTTTTT.

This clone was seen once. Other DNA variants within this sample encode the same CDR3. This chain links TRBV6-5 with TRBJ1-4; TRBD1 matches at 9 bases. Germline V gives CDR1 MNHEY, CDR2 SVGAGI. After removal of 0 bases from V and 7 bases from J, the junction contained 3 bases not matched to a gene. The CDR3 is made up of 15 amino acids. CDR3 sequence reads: CASSYSGQGSEKLFF. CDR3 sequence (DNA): TGTGCCAGCAGTTACTCCGGACAGGGGAGTGAAAAACTGTTTTTT.

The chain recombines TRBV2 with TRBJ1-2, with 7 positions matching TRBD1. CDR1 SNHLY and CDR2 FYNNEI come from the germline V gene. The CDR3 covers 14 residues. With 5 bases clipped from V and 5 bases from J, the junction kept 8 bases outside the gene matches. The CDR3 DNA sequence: TGTGCCAGCAGTACCCGACAGGGTGGGTATGGCTACACCTTC. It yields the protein CASSTRQGGYGYTF.

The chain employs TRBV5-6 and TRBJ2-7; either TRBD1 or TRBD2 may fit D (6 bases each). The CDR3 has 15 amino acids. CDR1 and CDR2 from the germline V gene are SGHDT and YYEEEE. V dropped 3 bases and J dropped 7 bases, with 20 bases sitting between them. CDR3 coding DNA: TGTGCCAGCAGCTGGGGGGCCTTACAACCAGGGGAGCAGTACGTC. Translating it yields CASSWGALQPGEQYV.

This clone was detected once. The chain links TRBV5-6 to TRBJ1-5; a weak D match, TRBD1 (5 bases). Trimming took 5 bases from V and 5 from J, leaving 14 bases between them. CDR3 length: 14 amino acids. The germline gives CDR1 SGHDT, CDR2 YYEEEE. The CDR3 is CASSLIGADQPQHF. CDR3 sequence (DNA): TGTGCCAGCAGTCTTATAGGGGCGGATCAGCCCCAGCATTTT. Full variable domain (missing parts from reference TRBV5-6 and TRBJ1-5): DAGVTQSPTHLIKTRGQQVTLRCSPKSGHDTVSWYQQALGQGPQFIFQYYEEEERQRGNFPDRFSGHQFPNYSSELNVNALLLGDSALYLCASSLIGADQPQHFGDGTRLSIL.

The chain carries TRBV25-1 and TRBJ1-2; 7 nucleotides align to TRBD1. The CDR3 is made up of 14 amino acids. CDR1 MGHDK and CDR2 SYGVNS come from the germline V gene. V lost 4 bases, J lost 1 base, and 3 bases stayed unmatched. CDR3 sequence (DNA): TGTGCCAGCAGTGTGACAGGGCTTAACTATGGCTACACCTTC. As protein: CASSVTGLNYGYTF.

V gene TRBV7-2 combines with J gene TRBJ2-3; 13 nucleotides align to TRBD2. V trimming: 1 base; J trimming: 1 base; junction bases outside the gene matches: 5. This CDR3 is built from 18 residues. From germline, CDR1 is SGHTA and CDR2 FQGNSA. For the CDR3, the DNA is TGTGCCAGCAGCTTAGTCGGGACTAGCGGGGCCGGCACAGATACGCAGTATTTT. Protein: CASSLVGTSGAGTDTQYF.

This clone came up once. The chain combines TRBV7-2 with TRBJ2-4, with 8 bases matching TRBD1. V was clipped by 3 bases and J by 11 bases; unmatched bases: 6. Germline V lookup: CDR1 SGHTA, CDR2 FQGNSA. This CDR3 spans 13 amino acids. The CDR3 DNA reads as TGTGCCAGCAGCTTGGACAGGGTATCGGTTCAGTACTTC. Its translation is CASSLDRVSVQYF.

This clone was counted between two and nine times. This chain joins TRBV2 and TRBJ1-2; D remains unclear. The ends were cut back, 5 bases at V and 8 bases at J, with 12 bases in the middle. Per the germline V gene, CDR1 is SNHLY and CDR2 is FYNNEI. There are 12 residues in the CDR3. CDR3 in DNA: TGTGCCAGCAGTCAAAGAGCGGGGGGCTACACCTTC. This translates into CASSQRAGGYTF.

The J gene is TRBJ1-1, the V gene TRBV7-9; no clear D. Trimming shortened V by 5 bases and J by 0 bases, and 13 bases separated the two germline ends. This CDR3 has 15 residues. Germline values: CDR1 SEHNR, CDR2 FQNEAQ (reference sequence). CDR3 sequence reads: CASSPRTGLNTEAFF. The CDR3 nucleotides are TGTGCCAGCAGCCCACGGACGGGGTTGAACACTGAAGCTTTCTTT.

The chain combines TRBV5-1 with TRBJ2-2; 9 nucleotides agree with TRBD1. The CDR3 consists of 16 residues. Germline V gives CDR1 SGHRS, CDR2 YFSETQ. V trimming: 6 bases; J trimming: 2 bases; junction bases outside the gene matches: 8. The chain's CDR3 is CASTPRTGVNTGELFF. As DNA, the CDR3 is TGCGCCAGCACACCCCGGACAGGGGTCAACACCGGGGAGCTGTTTTTT.

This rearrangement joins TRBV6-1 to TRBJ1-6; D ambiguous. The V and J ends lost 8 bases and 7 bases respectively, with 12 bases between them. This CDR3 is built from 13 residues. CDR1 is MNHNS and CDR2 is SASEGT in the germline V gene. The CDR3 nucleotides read TGTGCCAGCCTAGGACGGCTAAATTCACCCCTCCACTTT. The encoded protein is CASLGRLNSPLHF.

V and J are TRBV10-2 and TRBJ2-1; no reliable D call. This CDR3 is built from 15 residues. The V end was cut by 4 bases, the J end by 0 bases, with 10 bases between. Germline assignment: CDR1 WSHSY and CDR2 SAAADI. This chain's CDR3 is CASSATVSSYNEQFF. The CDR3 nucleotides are TGCGCCAGCAGTGCCACAGTGAGCTCCTACAATGAGCAGTTCTTC.

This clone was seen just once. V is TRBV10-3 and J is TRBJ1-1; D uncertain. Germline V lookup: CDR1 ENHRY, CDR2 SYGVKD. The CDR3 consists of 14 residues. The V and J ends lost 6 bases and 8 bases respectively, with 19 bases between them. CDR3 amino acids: CAISLNGRVSEAFF. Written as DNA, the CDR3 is TGTGCCATCAGCCTGAACGGGCGGGTGTCGGAAGCTTTCTTT.

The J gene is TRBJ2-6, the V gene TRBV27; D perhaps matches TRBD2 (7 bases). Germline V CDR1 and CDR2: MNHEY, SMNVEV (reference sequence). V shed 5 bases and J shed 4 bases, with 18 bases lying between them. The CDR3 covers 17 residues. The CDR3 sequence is CASSPGRGARGANVLTF. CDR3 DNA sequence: TGTGCCAGCAGTCCCGGTCGGGGGGCGCGAGGGGCCAACGTCCTGACTTTC. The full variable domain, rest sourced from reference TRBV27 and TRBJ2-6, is EAQVTQNPRYLITVTGKKLTVTCSQNMNHEYMSWYRQDPGLGLRQIYYSMNVEVTDKGDVPEGYKVSRKEKRNFPLILESPSPNQTSLYFCASSPGRGARGANVLTFGAGSRLTVL.

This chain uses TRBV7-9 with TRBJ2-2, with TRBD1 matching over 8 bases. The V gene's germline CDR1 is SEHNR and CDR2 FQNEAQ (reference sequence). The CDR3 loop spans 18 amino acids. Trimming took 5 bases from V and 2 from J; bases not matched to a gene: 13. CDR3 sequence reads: CASSPGWRDRRNTGELFF. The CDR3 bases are TGTGCCAGCAGCCCCGGTTGGCGGGACAGGAGAAACACCGGGGAGCTGTTTTTT.

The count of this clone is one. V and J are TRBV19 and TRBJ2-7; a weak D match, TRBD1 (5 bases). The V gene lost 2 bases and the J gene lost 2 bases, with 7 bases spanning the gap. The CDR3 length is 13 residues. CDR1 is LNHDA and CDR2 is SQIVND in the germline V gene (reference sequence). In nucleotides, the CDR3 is TGTGCCAGTAGTATACAGGGCACCTACGAGCAGTACTTC. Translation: CASSIQGTYEQYF.